Presented here are 21 T cell receptor beta chains from one specimen sequenced in a study of cytomegalovirus exposure and HLA in healthy donors (dated by TCRdb to the late 2010s). The library relied on the immunoSEQ multiplex PCR assay. For the multiplex PCR, a mixture combining 60 forward primers for TCR Vbeta segments and 13 reverse primers for TCR Jbeta segments was used. As stored in TCRdb, this immuneACCESS dataset retains in-frame rearrangements with V and J assigned. A fraction of the clones does not appear; measured against another copy, unresolved V genes explain less than half of the discrepancy, and the remainder lacks a known reason. The sample table records 190,000 or so clones; roughly four fifths of these occur just once. The top ten clonotypes cover 1.5% to 2% of the sample. The sequencing input was PBMCs. The receptors come from a man in his forties or fifties in good health and CMV-seronegative.

The V gene is TRBV4-2, the J gene TRBJ1-5; 10 positions match TRBD1. Looked up from germline, CDR1 is LGHNA and CDR2 is YNFKEQ. J gave up 1 base and V 4 bases, and 7 bases lay outside the gene matches. This CDR3 comprises 17 residues. The CDR3 sequence: CASSPGTGEKSNQPQHF. CDR3 nucleotide sequence: TGTGCCAGCAGCCCTGGGACAGGGGAGAAAAGCAATCAGCCCCAGCATTTT.

This clone has only one observation. This CDR3 is also generated by other DNA sequences in the sample. The rearrangement uses TRBV9 and TRBJ1-4; tentative D call: TRBD1 (5 bases). CDR1 and CDR2 from the germline V gene are SGDLS and YYNGEE. This CDR3 region has 14 residues. With 0 bases removed from V and 8 bases from J, the gap between germline ends came to 11 bases. The CDR3: CASSVGQGGEKLFF. The CDR3 coding sequence is TGTGCCAGCAGCGTAGGGCAGGGTGGCGAAAAACTGTTTTTT.

The V call is TRBV13, the J call TRBJ2-7, with TRBD2 identical over 8 bases. Germline V lookup: CDR1 PRHDT, CDR2 FYEKMQ (reference sequence). This CDR3 comprises 15 residues. Unmatched junction bases numbered 7, after V lost 5 bases and J lost 1 base. CDR3 DNA: TGTGCCAGCAGCACCCGGACTAGCCTTTCCTACGAGCAGTACTTC. This codes for CASSTRTSLSYEQYF.

This clone came up once. The chain is built from TRBV7-9 and TRBJ2-1; D remains ambiguous. The CDR3 has 10 amino acids. The germline V gene has CDR1 SEHNR and CDR2 FQNEAQ (reference sequence). The ends were cut back, 6 bases at V and 11 bases at J, with 8 bases in the middle. CDR3 sequence (DNA): TGTGCCAGCAGTCAGAAAAAGCAGTTCTTC. Amino acid sequence: CASSQKKQFF.

This chain joins TRBV28 and TRBJ1-5, with a tentative D call TRBD1 (6 bases). Per germline, CDR1 MDHEN and CDR2 SYDVKM. CDR3 length equals 15 residues. Trimming removed 4 bases at V and 6 bases at J, with 16 bases between. This chain's CDR3 is CASSSGALGGQPQHF. In DNA form, the CDR3 reads TGTGCCAGCAGTTCCGGGGCCCTAGGGGGTCAGCCCCAGCATTTT.

The V call is TRBV4-3, the J call TRBJ1-5, with 8 bases fitting TRBD1. Germline-derived CDR1 and CDR2 are LGHNA and YSLEER. V lost 0 bases to trimming and J lost 4 bases; unmatched junction nucleotides: 2. The length of the CDR3 is 15 residues. The CDR3 region has the DNA TGCGCCAGCAGCCAAGACAGGGGGCAAAATCAGCCCCAGCATTTT. This translates into CASSQDRGQNQPQHF.

This chain joins TRBV27 and TRBJ2-3; TRBD1 matches at 12 bases. This CDR3 has 20 residues. Unmatched junction bases numbered 19, after V lost 5 bases and J lost 4 bases. From germline, CDR1 is MNHEY and CDR2 SMNVEV (reference sequence). This CDR3 is CASSPSGTGGGERKSDTQYF. For the CDR3, the DNA is TGTGCCAGCAGTCCATCCGGGACAGGGGGCGGTGAGCGGAAATCAGATACGCAGTATTTT.

The chain uses TRBV6-5 and TRBJ1-6, with D unresolved. The germline V gene has CDR1 MNHEY and CDR2 SVGAGI. CDR3 length: 13 residues. Trimming cost V 5 bases and J 10 bases, with 12 bases left between them. DNA for the CDR3: TGTGCCAGCAGTGTCCTGCGGTCGTCACCCCTCCACTTT. This gives the protein CASSVLRSSPLHF.

This chain uses TRBV6-5 with TRBJ1-6; D unclear. The CDR3 consists of 15 residues. V lost 0 bases, J lost 7 bases, and 10 bases lay in between. Germline CDR1 reads MNHEY; CDR2 reads SVGAGI. The CDR3 sequence: CASSYSRGINSPLHF. The CDR3 DNA reads as TGTGCCAGCAGTTACTCCCGGGGAATCAATTCACCCCTCCACTTT.

V and J are TRBV28 and TRBJ1-4; tentatively, D is TRBD1 (5 bases). Germline V gives CDR1 MDHEN, CDR2 SYDVKM. CDR3 length equals 14 residues. The V gene lost 1 base and the J gene lost 8 bases, with 11 bases spanning the gap. CDR3 nucleotide sequence: TGTGCCAGCAGTTTATTCGGGGGGAACGAAAAACTGTTTTTT. Translating gives CASSLFGGNEKLFF.

This chain connects TRBV9 to TRBJ2-2; 12 bases line up with TRBD2. The CDR3 spans 16 residues. V was clipped by 4 bases and J by 6 bases; unmatched bases: 7. Germline V gene lookup returns CDR1 SGDLS and CDR2 YYNGEE. The CDR3 loop is CASSSRLAGDAGELFF. The CDR3 DNA follows: TGTGCCAGCAGCTCGCGACTAGCGGGAGATGCCGGGGAGCTGTTTTTT.

CDR3 amino acids: CAWSRPGLAGMDGEQFF. CDR3 nucleotides: TGTGCCTGGAGTCGACCCGGACTAGCGGGTATGGATGGTGAGCAGTTCTTC. J is TRBJ2-1 and V is TRBV30; 11 bases line up with TRBD2. The junction had 15 bases not matched to a gene; V was cut back by 2 bases and J by 9 bases. CDR1 is GTSNPN, CDR2 SVGIG, per germline (reference sequence). This CDR3 spans 17 amino acids.

This clone has only one observation. V is TRBV5-8 and J is TRBJ2-3; D is ambiguous. This CDR3 has 14 amino acids. The germline CDR1 and CDR2 sequences are SGHTS and YDEGEE. V shed 4 bases and J shed 0 bases, with 9 bases lying between them. The CDR3 loop is CASSPLSSTDTQYF. DNA of the CDR3: TGTGCCAGCAGCCCCTTATCTAGCACAGATACGCAGTATTTT.

The J gene is TRBJ1-4, the V gene TRBV30, with 8 bases fitting TRBD1. CDR1 and CDR2 from the germline V gene are GTSNPN and SVGIG (reference sequence). With 0 bases clipped from V and 2 bases from J, the junction kept 2 bases outside the gene matches. The CDR3 consists of 15 residues. CDR3 DNA sequence: TGTGCCTGGAGTGTACAGGGGGGCACTAATGAAAAACTGTTTTTT. It translates to CAWSVQGGTNEKLFF.

The gene calls are TRBV5-5 and TRBJ1-1; D is possibly TRBD1 (5 bases). The germline gives CDR1 SGHKS, CDR2 YYEKEE (reference sequence). The CDR3 is made up of 15 amino acids. The germline V and J ends were trimmed by 0 bases and 3 bases, with 12 bases remaining between them. CDR3 region: CASSLAALRDTEAFF. CDR3 bases: TGTGCCAGCAGCTTGGCGGCCCTCAGGGACACTGAAGCTTTCTTT.

The chain combines TRBV12-5 with TRBJ2-1, with a possible D match to TRBD1 (5 bases). The length of the CDR3 is 15 residues. Between the trimmed V and J ends, which lost 5 bases and 7 bases, there was a span of 18 bases. Germline V gene lookup returns CDR1 LGHNT and CDR2 FRNRAP. CDR3: CASGPSGQGINEQFF. For the CDR3, the DNA is TGTGCTAGTGGTCCCTCCGGGCAGGGAATTAATGAGCAGTTCTTC.

The CDR3 region is CASSATGTGTVGYYGYTF. In DNA, the CDR3 is TGTGCCAGTAGTGCCACCGGGACAGGGACAGTTGGGTACTATGGCTACACCTTC. The chain carries TRBV19 and TRBJ1-2, with TRBD1 matching over 9 bases. CDR1 and CDR2 from the germline V gene are LNHDA and SQIVND (reference sequence). Unmatched junction bases numbered 16, after V lost 5 bases and J lost 3 bases. The CDR3 runs to 18 residues.

The V gene is TRBV11-2, the J gene TRBJ2-6; D gene unclear. Trimming pared 0 bases from V and 0 bases from J, leaving 18 bases between. This CDR3 region has 20 residues. Germline values: CDR1 SGHAT, CDR2 FQNNGV. The CDR3 protein is CASSLDVVRVTFSGANVLTF. The CDR3 DNA reads as TGTGCCAGCAGCTTAGATGTAGTACGGGTGACCTTCTCTGGGGCCAACGTCCTGACTTTC.

The chain combines TRBV25-1 with TRBJ1-5, with 9 positions matching TRBD1. With 5 bases clipped from V and 5 bases from J, the junction kept 1 base outside the gene matches. This CDR3 has 13 residues. Germline CDR1 is MGHDK and CDR2 is SYGVNS. The CDR3 DNA sequence: TGTGCCAGCAGTAGGACAGGGGATCAGCCCCAGCATTTT. As protein: CASSRTGDQPQHF. Complete variable domain (other parts from reference TRBV25-1 and TRBJ1-5): EADIYQTPRYLVIGTGKKITLECSQTMGHDKMYWYQQDPGMELHLIHYSYGVNSTEKGDLSSESTVSRIRTEHFPLTLESARPSHTSQYLCASSRTGDQPQHFGDGTRLSIL.

This chain uses TRBV7-9 with TRBJ2-3; 9 nucleotides agree with TRBD2. The CDR3 consists of 16 residues. Germline-derived CDR1 and CDR2 are SEHNR and FQNEAQ (reference sequence). Losses at the gene ends were 0 bases for V and 5 bases for J; bases not matched to a gene: 6. The CDR3, as DNA: TGTGCCAGCAGCTTAGCGGGCGGGAGGGCCAAAGATACGCAGTATTTT. It specifies CASSLAGGRAKDTQYF.

This clone was observed a few times. The chain recombines TRBV4-2 with TRBJ2-1; the D gene is possibly TRBD2 (5 bases). The CDR3 sequence is 14 residues long. The germline V gene encodes CDR1 LGHNA and CDR2 YNFKEQ. V was cut by 4 bases and J by 10 bases, with 17 bases left in between. CDR3 DNA: TGTGCCAGCAGCCTTGGACTCGCGGAGAGAGAGCAGTTCTTC. Translated: CASSLGLAEREQFF.